This TCR beta chain emerged from a study of OX40 agonist ivuxolimab in advanced cancers. Regarding the research as a whole: Ivuxolimab was an agonistic, fully human IgG2 monoclonal antibody directed against OX40 (CD134), a costimulatory receptor. Peripheral TCRbeta sequencing was intended to test whether TCR sequence diversity was altered and clonal T-cell expansion was caused by ivuxolimab. Of the 52 patients in dose escalation, around 20 had hepatocellular carcinoma, about 15 had melanoma, 9 had renal cell carcinoma and 9 had head and neck cancer. Partial responses occurred in three dose-escalation patients: two with cutaneous melanoma and one with hepatocellular carcinoma. Intravenous ivuxolimab was administered to patients every 2 weeks at six dose levels: 0.01, 0.1, 0.3, 1.5, 3 and 10 mg/kg. The dose-escalation cohort was about 83% male with a mean age of approximately 60 years, ranging from about 23 to 85. The paper describes the monotherapy dose-escalation part (N of about 55 patients) of the phase I trial of ivuxolimab. Patients were allowed to have had prior anti-PD-1, anti-PD-L1 or anti-CTLA-4 therapy, and 30% to 50% of the dose-escalation patients had previously received checkpoint inhibitors.

This clone was detected a few times. Its antigen is not yet known. No much larger clone is present one base from it, and per-base qualities are unavailable. For sequencing of the TCRbeta CDR3 region, genomic DNA was extracted from the sorted cells. The immunoSEQ Assay was used to sequence the TCRbeta CDR3 regions. What TCRdb holds here is the immuneACCESS table cut down to in-frame rearrangements. Part of the clones is not present; checked against another copy, under half of the missing clones reflect an unresolved V gene, and the others are unexplained. Across this sample there are approximately 20,000 clones, with approximately 81% seen only once. Roughly 24% of the sample is held by the ten biggest clonotypes. Patients with autoimmune disease history or receiving systemic immunosuppression were excluded from the trial. Peripheral blood for TCR sequencing was collected from all dose cohorts at baseline, on cycle 4 day 1, and on cycle 7 day 1. The samples were taken from a phase I, first-in-human, multicenter, open-label dose-escalation trial of ivuxolimab. Adults with locally advanced or metastatic head and neck squamous cell, hepatocellular, melanoma or renal cell carcinoma were enrolled in the trial. Before TCR sequencing, CD4+ and CD8+ T cells were separately sorted from peripheral blood.

The CDR3 contains 15 residues, cysteine and phenylalanine counted. Only the CDR3 portion is preserved as DNA: 45 bases, with reading frame beginning at the first base. CDR1 and CDR2 (SGHTA, FQGNSA) derive from the germline V gene. V is pared back by 4 bases and J by 0 bases, with 9 bases lying between the germline termini. Here is what the overall study found, with its caveats: In partial responders in the 0.1-3.0 mg/kg groups, normalized peripheral clonal expansion was found to be among the lowest, especially among CD8+ T cells. The antigen specificity of the clonally expanded peripheral T cells was not determined. At doses of 0.1 to 3.0 mg/kg, clonal expansion of both CD4+ and CD8+ blood T cells was observed from baseline to week 6. Low levels of normalized T-cell clonal expansion were also seen in some patients who did not respond. After ivuxolimab, more expanded clones were found on average in CD8+ T cells than in CD4+ T cells.

This clonotype was sampled from an adult with an advanced solid tumor such as melanoma, head and neck, liver or kidney cancer. The chain joins TRBV7-2 to TRBJ2-2; TRBD2 might be the D gene, on 5 matching bases. The source was CD4+ or CD8+ T cells sorted from blood, collected in a trial of the OX40 agonist ivuxolimab. The CDR3 reads CASSWTLANTGELFF. The DNA sequence follows: TGTGCCAGCAGCTGGACTTTAGCGAACACCGGGGAGCTGTTTTTT.